The 19 T cell receptor beta chains listed next were all sequenced from one sample in a study of cytomegalovirus exposure and HLA in healthy donors. The PCR was carried out with 60 Vbeta primers and 13 Jbeta primers. Data came from immunoSEQ multiplex PCR; TCRdb stores just in-frame clones and leaves some out. Of about 120,000 clones detected, around 77% appear once; the ten largest clones hold about a tenth. Sequencing input: PBMCs. Receptor source: a man in his forties in good health and CMV-seropositive.

The CDR3 DNA reads as TGTGCCAGCAGTTTCGGACAGGGGGCCTCTGAAGCTTTCTTT. Its translation is CASSFGQGASEAFF. The rearrangement joins TRBV27 to TRBJ1-1; 11 positions match TRBD1. Per germline, CDR1 MNHEY and CDR2 SMNVEV (reference sequence). With 3 bases clipped from V and 6 bases from J, the junction kept 3 bases outside the gene matches. CDR3 length: 14 amino acids.

This chain joins TRBV5-8 and TRBJ2-5; no firm D call. Germline CDR1 and CDR2: SGHTS and YDEGEE. There are 13 residues in the CDR3. Trimming pared 0 bases from V and 5 bases from J, leaving 8 bases between. The CDR3 nucleotides read TGTGCCAGCAGCTTGGGCTCAGCGGAGACCCAGTACTTC. The encoded protein is CASSLGSAETQYF.

The V and J genes are TRBV2 and TRBJ1-6, with 8 bases lining up with TRBD1. Unmatched junction bases numbered 4, after V lost 6 bases and J lost 9 bases. The CDR3 has 13 amino acids. The germline V gene encodes CDR1 SNHLY and CDR2 FYNNEI. The CDR3 sequence is CASRRTGRSPLHF. In DNA, the CDR3 is TGTGCCAGCAGGAGGACAGGGCGTTCACCCCTCCACTTT.

Comment on this clone: Germline and junction disagree at one end, which may indicate a read error. This chain links TRBV7-9 with TRBJ1-6; 9 bases map to TRBD1. The CDR3 extends over 15 amino acids. Germline CDR1 reads SEHNR; CDR2 reads FQNEAQ (reference sequence). CDR3 sequence: CSSNRDRVYNSPLHF. The CDR3 nucleotides are TGTTCCAGCAACCGGGACAGGGTATACAATTCACCCCTCCACTTT.

This chain uses TRBV2 with TRBJ1-2; D is perhaps TRBD1 (6 bases). Germline CDR1 SNHLY, CDR2 FYNNEI. V lost 6 bases and J lost 11, with 19 bases in between. CDR3 size: 13 residues. Here the CDR3 DNA reads TGTGCCAGCAGGACTACAGGGTTGGGGGGGTACACCTTC. It encodes CASRTTGLGGYTF.

CDR3 in DNA: TGTGCCAGCAGTCAAGACAGGTTTAGCAATCAGCCCCAGCATTTT. Its translation is CASSQDRFSNQPQHF. J is TRBJ1-5 and V is TRBV2; tentatively, D is TRBD1 (6 bases). The V and J ends lost 5 bases and 0 bases respectively, with 11 bases between them. This CDR3 is 15 amino acids long. From germline, CDR1 is SNHLY and CDR2 FYNNEI.

The V call is TRBV18, the J call TRBJ1-5; a weak D match, TRBD1 (5 bases). Trimming removed 3 bases from V and 3 bases from J, with 12 bases in between. Per the germline V gene, CDR1 is KGHSH and CDR2 is LQKENI. This CDR3 region has 15 residues. CDR3 in DNA: TGTGCCAGCTCACCTGGGCAGGGCGACAATCAGCCCCAGCATTTT. Translated: CASSPGQGDNQPQHF.

V and J are TRBV7-9 and TRBJ1-2, with TRBD1 identical over 9 bases. The CDR3 runs to 14 residues. Germline V gene lookup returns CDR1 SEHNR and CDR2 FQNEAQ (reference sequence). The trim removed 0 bases at V and 8 bases at J, leaving 4 bases unmatched. The CDR3 here is CASSLAWTGEGYTF. The CDR3 region has the DNA TGTGCCAGCAGCTTAGCTTGGACAGGGGAAGGCTACACCTTC.

This chain links TRBV9 with TRBJ2-2, with TRBD2 as a possible D gene (6 bases). Germline V lookup: CDR1 SGDLS, CDR2 YYNGEE. The V gene lost 6 bases and the J gene lost 6 bases, with 18 bases spanning the gap. This CDR3 has 15 residues. This CDR3 is CASNNPQTGAGELFF. The CDR3 coding sequence is TGTGCCAGCAATAACCCCCAGACGGGGGCCGGGGAGCTGTTTTTT.

This clone turned up a few times. The chain has TRBV6-1 and TRBJ2-5; 7 nucleotides agree with TRBD1. This CDR3 has 13 residues. V was clipped by 8 bases and J by 5 bases; unmatched bases: 8. Germline CDR1 and CDR2: MNHNS and SASEGT. The CDR3 protein is CASERGRGETQYF. The DNA for the CDR3 is TGTGCCAGCGAAAGGGGGCGCGGGGAGACCCAGTACTTC.

The chain joins TRBV18 to TRBJ2-1; 8 positions match TRBD1. V shed 5 bases and J 4 bases; nucleotides not matched to a gene: 7. CDR1 KGHSH and CDR2 LQKENI come from the germline V gene. The CDR3 has 15 amino acids. The CDR3 DNA is TGTGCCAGCTCAGCCTCGACAGGGGCATACAATGAGCAGTTCTTC. Residues: CASSASTGAYNEQFF.

This chain joins TRBV5-1 and TRBJ2-1; D perhaps matches TRBD2 (7 bases). Per the germline V gene, CDR1 is SGHRS and CDR2 is YFSETQ. This CDR3 contains 18 residues. Trimming pared 3 bases from V and 0 bases from J, leaving 19 bases between. CDR3 in amino acids: CASSSGGLLMSSYNEQFF. As DNA, the CDR3 is TGCGCCAGCAGCTCGGGGGGCCTTCTCATGAGCTCCTACAATGAGCAGTTCTTC. The full variable domain, with the rest looked up from reference TRBV5-1 and TRBJ2-1, is KAGVTQTPRYLIKTRGQQVTLSCSPISGHRSVSWYQQTPGQGLQFLFEYFSETQRNKGNFPGRFSGRQFSNSRSEMNVSTLELGDSALYLCASSSGGLLMSSYNEQFFGPGTRLTVL.

The rearrangement joins TRBV19 to TRBJ1-4; unclear D gene. The V end was cut by 4 bases, the J end by 0 bases, with 9 bases between. Per germline, CDR1 LNHDA and CDR2 SQIVND (reference sequence). The CDR3 totals 15 residues. For the CDR3, the DNA is TGTGCCAGTAGTAAAGCGGGAGCAACTAATGAAAAACTGTTTTTT. This encodes CASSKAGATNEKLFF.

This chain connects TRBV6-6 to TRBJ1-1; D not certain. The germline V gene encodes CDR1 MNHNY and CDR2 SVGAGI (reference sequence). Trimming took off 1 base at V and 4 bases at J, with 7 bases between the two ends. The length of the CDR3 is 13 residues. CDR3 sequence reads: CASSYYRGTEAFF. For the CDR3, the DNA is TGTGCCAGCAGTTACTACCGGGGCACTGAAGCTTTCTTT.

V usage is TRBV7-8 and J usage is TRBJ1-4; TRBD1 agrees at 10 bases. The germline CDR1 and CDR2 sequences are SGHVS and FQNEAQ. This CDR3 is 14 amino acids long. The J segment lost 11 bases and the V segment lost 1 base, leaving 4 bases of the junction unmatched. CDR3: CASSLVSTGGKLFF. The CDR3, as DNA: TGTGCCAGCAGCTTAGTATCGACAGGGGGCAAACTGTTTTTT.

The chain couples TRBV25-1 to TRBJ2-1, with 12 bases fitting TRBD2. From germline, CDR1 is MGHDK and CDR2 SYGVNS. The CDR3 totals 16 residues. After removal of 3 bases from V and 0 bases from J, the junction contained 0 bases not matched to a gene. DNA of the CDR3: TGTGCCAGCAGTGAGACTAGCGGGGGCTCCTACAATGAGCAGTTCTTC. Translation: CASSETSGGSYNEQFF. Looking up the rest from reference TRBV25-1 and TRBJ2-1 gives the full variable domain: EADIYQTPRYLVIGTGKKITLECSQTMGHDKMYWYQQDPGMELHLIHYSYGVNSTEKGDLSSESTVSRIRTEHFPLTLESARPSHTSQYLCASSETSGGSYNEQFFGPGTRLTVL.

The V gene is TRBV6-1, the J gene TRBJ1-5; 7 bases agree with TRBD1. Trimming at V came to 8 bases and at J to 6 bases, leaving 7 bases not matched to a gene. The germline V gene encodes CDR1 MNHNS and CDR2 SASEGT. There are 13 residues in the CDR3. CDR3 in amino acids: CASGQGEAQPQHF. The CDR3 nucleotides are TGTGCCAGCGGGCAGGGGGAGGCTCAGCCCCAGCATTTT.

The rearrangement uses TRBV28 and TRBJ2-5, with D possibly being TRBD2 (6 bases). Germline V gene sequence: CDR1 MDHEN, CDR2 SYDVKM. CDR3 length: 16 amino acids. The ends were cut back, 1 base at V and 0 bases at J, with 12 bases in the middle. CDR3: CASSLSSGEYQETQYF. CDR3 DNA sequence: TGTGCCAGCAGTTTATCGTCGGGGGAGTACCAAGAGACCCAGTACTTC.

This rearrangement joins TRBV4-3 to TRBJ1-2; 9 bases fit TRBD1. Germline V gene data show CDR1 as LGHNA and CDR2 as YSLEER. CDR3 length: 15 residues. J lost 4 bases, V lost 1 base, and 4 bases had no gene match. The CDR3 loop reads CASSQAQGATYGYTF. The DNA for the CDR3 is TGCGCCAGCAGCCAAGCACAGGGGGCGACCTATGGCTACACCTTC.